This T cell receptor (beta chain) was documented in a study of T cells in Graves' hyperthyroidism and ophthalmopathy (dated by TCRdb to about 2019). Notes on the research overall: Peripheral blood was sampled at the time of initial diagnosis, prior to any treatment. To identify TCR V-J signatures that set the groups apart, the researchers used a discovery cohort of more than 95 patients, made up of 43 with Graves' ophthalmopathy and 57 with stable Graves' hyperthyroidism. Prospective prediction of ophthalmopathy was tested in an independent validation cohort of 18 hyperthyroidism patients and 15 to 17 patients who later progressed to ophthalmopathy. For training and testing, the roughly 97 patients in the discovery cohort were randomly divided in a 7:3 ratio. The study also compared thyroid tissue and blood T-cell repertoires from a handful of Graves' hyperthyroidism patients. Once sampling was done, hyperthyroidism patients were given methimazole at a starting dose of 30 mg daily, whereas ophthalmopathy patients were given high-dose intravenous methylprednisolone. According to the paper, TCR Vbeta CDR3 sequencing was carried out on over 130 peripheral blood samples, which came from more than 40 ophthalmopathy, 80 or so hyperthyroidism and around 17 progressor patients.

Amplification of TCR beta CDR3 regions was carried out from RNA transcripts. The first round of RT-PCR for the TCR CDR3 was performed with the HTBI primer set and the Qiagen OneStep RT-PCR kit. The libraries were constructed in a second round of multiplex PCR and then size-selected and purified. The libraries were sequenced on an Illumina HiSeq2000 using paired-end 100 bp reads. As for the original processing: SOAPnuke was used to process the raw data, throwing out any read that contained adapters or uncalled bases, had a mean Phred below 15, or lacked an exact constant-primer or identifier match. COPE v1.2.5 was used to merge high-quality paired reads, and clonotypes were defined as unique nucleotide sequences. MiTCR v1.1 was used to align clonotypes to the IMGT TRBV, TRBD and TRBJ reference segments. Analysis was restricted to V-J combinations with a frequency above 0.0001, which covered over 98% of repertoires. A TCS score was defined as the ratio between F50 (clonal expansion) and ExV (chaos), using BLOSUM62-based TCRdist between CDR3 peptides within each V-J. Welch's t-statistics and random forest reduced roughly 500 V-J features to about 13, which were used in a naive Bayes classifier (R e1071). In-frame beta chains were kept once TCRdb had trimmed the public reads at Q25 with fastp and called clones with MiXCR. Rows merge per CDR3 protein into single entries with the most common DNA and genes. These V and J calls originate from TCRdb's pipeline instead of the authors' own analysis. This sample has about 370,000 distinct CDR3 sequences in its table, and roughly 15% of those were observed once. The top ten constitute about 21% of the sample.

V trim: 1 base; J trim: 6 bases; unmatched bases: 8. For CDR1 and CDR2, the germline V gene lists LGHNA and YNFKEQ. The cysteine opens and the phenylalanine closes a CDR3 of 16 amino acids. Of the read, only the CDR3 DNA is kept; its 48 bases are in frame from base 1. The investigation overall reported the following: Ophthalmopathy was separated from stable hyperthyroidism by a 13 V-J signature model, with 87.88% sensitivity and roughly 84% specificity obtained in cross-validation and 80%/75% obtained in testing. During validation, the model predicted progression to ophthalmopathy a median of approximately 6.5 months ahead of onset, with almost 71% sensitivity and about 72% specificity. Most expanded thyroid clonotypes (frequency above 0.001) were also detected in blood, suggesting blood repertoires may reflect thyroid immune responses. Sample size was not statistically predetermined, and investigators were not blinded to group allocation.

In the ophthalmopathy patients, disease was moderately to severely active, with a Clinical Activity Score of 3 or more, a NOSPECS grade of 4 or more, and a duration of less than 3 months. Exclusion was applied to patients with uncontrolled infections, other autoimmune diseases, pregnancy or lactation. Clinical symptoms, serum thyroxine and TRAb, thyroid ultrasound, and orbital computed tomography formed the basis for the diagnoses. PBMCs were isolated from more than 9 ml of fresh peripheral blood by Ficoll-Paque density gradient centrifugation. Total RNA was extracted with Trizol reagent, and quality was checked on an Agilent 2100 Bioanalyzer. This clonotype has a handful of counts. There is no known antigen for this receptor. No base qualities exist here, and no much larger clone lies one base off it.

Sample: blood. This receptor chain uses TRBV4-2 and TRBJ2-1; the central 8 bases match TRBD2. This clonotype was sampled from a woman aged 60-70 years with Graves' ophthalmopathy. The CDR3 region reads CASSQATGGLGNEQFF. The bases are TGTGCCAGCAGCCAAGCAACGGGAGGGCTAGGCAATGAGCAGTTCTTC.